This TCR beta chain originates from a study of vaccination and CD4 T cells after COVID-19. Germline CDR1 LGHNA, CDR2 YNFKEQ. This CDR3 comprises 18 residues. V dropped 5 bases and J dropped 0; count of bases not matched to a gene: 7. The sample's treatment: approximately nine-day PBMC culture with coronavirus spike peptide pools or control peptides (ViraFEST assay). Cultured CD4+ T-cell DNA underwent Oncomine TCR Beta short-read sequencing. TCRdb ran MiXCR on the PCR reads and lists one entry per CDR3 protein. Found here are about 13,000 distinct CDR3 sequences, about 29% of them singletons; the top ten hold around a fifth. Regarding this clonotype: Its target is not known.

The receptor comes from a human donor who received a COVID-19 vaccine. The chain employs TRBV4-2 and TRBJ2-3; 14 bases align to TRBD2. The input for sequencing was CD4+ T cells from blood, cultured in vitro, taken before SARS-CoV-2 vaccination. The CDR3 DNA reads TGTGCCAGCAGCAGCCCCGGGACTAGCGGGGGTAGCACAGATACGCAGTATTTT. It yields the protein CASSSPGTSGGSTDTQYF.